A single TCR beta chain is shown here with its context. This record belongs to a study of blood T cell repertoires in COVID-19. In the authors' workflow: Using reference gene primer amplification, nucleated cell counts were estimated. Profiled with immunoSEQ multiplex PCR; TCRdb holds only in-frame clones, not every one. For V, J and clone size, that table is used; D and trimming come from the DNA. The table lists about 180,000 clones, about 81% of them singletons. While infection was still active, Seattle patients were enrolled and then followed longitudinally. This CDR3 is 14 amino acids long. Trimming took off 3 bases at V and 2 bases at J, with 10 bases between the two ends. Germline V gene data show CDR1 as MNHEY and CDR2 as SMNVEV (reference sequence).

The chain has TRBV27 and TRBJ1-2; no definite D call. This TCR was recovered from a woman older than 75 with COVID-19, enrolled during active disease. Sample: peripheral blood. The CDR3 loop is CASSLSRQNYGYTF. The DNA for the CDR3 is TGTGCCAGCAGTTTGTCGCGGCAGAACTATGGCTACACCTTC.